Listed below are T cell receptor beta chains from one sample, sequenced in a study of blood T cell repertoires in COVID-19. The data were produced by immunoSEQ multiplex PCR, yet TCRdb's version contains in-frame clones alone and is incomplete. The sample records 190,000 or so clones, 70% to 90% being singletons. Input material: peripheral blood. The receptors stem from a woman aged 25 to 39 with acute or convalescent COVID-19. CDR3s include the opening cysteine and the closing phenylalanine or tryptophan. The D gene is left open where the match is weak. Size values are once, few and many counts, or a class for expanded clones, and some rows have none.

J gene: TRBJ1-1; D gene: -; V gene: TRBV27; clone size: once; CDR3 DNA: TGTGCCAGCGGTCCATTTCACGGGGGGGCTTTCTTT; CDR3 protein: CASGPFHGGAFF
J gene: TRBJ2-5; D gene: TRBD2; V gene: TRBV28; clone size: -; CDR3 DNA: TGTGCCAGCAGTTTATCCCTAGCGGGAGGCGAGACCCAGTACTTC; CDR3 protein: CASSLSLAGGETQYF
J gene: TRBJ1-4; D gene: TRBD1; V gene: TRBV29-1; clone size: -; CDR3 DNA: TGCAGCGCAGGACAGGGCGACGAAAAACTGTTTTTT; CDR3 protein: CSAGQGDEKLFF
J gene: TRBJ2-3; D gene: -; V gene: TRBV12-3/TRBV12-4; clone size: -; CDR3 DNA: TGTGCCAGCAGGCCTGACTCGTCGGATACGCAGTATTTT; CDR3 protein: CASRPDSSDTQYF
J gene: TRBJ2-5; D gene: TRBD2; V gene: TRBV30; clone size: once; CDR3 DNA: TGTGCCTGGAGTTCTCCTCTAGCGGGAGACCCGGAGACCCAGTACTTC; CDR3 protein: CAWSSPLAGDPETQYF
J gene: TRBJ1-6; D gene: TRBD1; V gene: TRBV27; clone size: once; CDR3 DNA: TGTGCCAGCAGTGCGACAGGGGGAGGTTCACCCCTCCACTTT; CDR3 protein: CASSATGGGSPLHF
J gene: TRBJ2-1; D gene: -; V gene: TRBV5-1; clone size: -; CDR3 DNA: TGCGCCAGCAGCTGGCGACAGAGCTCCTACAATGAGCAGTTCTTC; CDR3 protein: CASSWRQSSYNEQFF
J gene: TRBJ1-6; D gene: -; V gene: TRBV16; clone size: -; CDR3 DNA: TGTGCCAGCAGCCAATCTTCGGGTTCACCCCTCCACTTT; CDR3 protein: CASSQSSGSPLHF
J gene: TRBJ2-7; D gene: -; V gene: TRBV11-2; clone size: few; CDR3 DNA: TGTGCCAGCAGCTTAGCTTGGGACTCGGACGAGCAGTACTTC; CDR3 protein: CASSLAWDSDEQYF
J gene: TRBJ2-3; D gene: -; V gene: TRBV7-9; clone size: -; CDR3 DNA: TGTGCCAGCAGCCCAGCCGGGACACCAGATACGCAGTATTTT; CDR3 protein: CASSPAGTPDTQYF
J gene: TRBJ1-5; D gene: -; V gene: TRBV5-5; clone size: -; CDR3 DNA: TGTGCCAGCAGCTTGGGGGCCGGGGGTCAGCCCCAGCATTTT; CDR3 protein: CASSLGAGGQPQHF
J gene: TRBJ1-1; D gene: -; V gene: TRBV10-3; clone size: -; CDR3 DNA: TGTGCCATCAGTGCATCGGGACACGGGAACACTGAAGCTTTCTTT; CDR3 protein: CAISASGHGNTEAFF
J gene: TRBJ2-7; D gene: TRBD2; V gene: TRBV5-4; clone size: -; CDR3 DNA: TGTGCCAGCAGCCCACGACCTAGCGGGAGAGTTTACGAGCAGTACTTC; CDR3 protein: CASSPRPSGRVYEQYF
J gene: TRBJ1-1; D gene: -; V gene: TRBV7-6; clone size: -; CDR3 DNA: TGTGCCAGCAGCTTAGTTCCCCAGGGTTTGAACACTGAAGCTTTCTTT; CDR3 protein: CASSLVPQGLNTEAFF
J gene: TRBJ2-1; D gene: -; V gene: TRBV6-2/TRBV6-3; clone size: -; CDR3 DNA: TGTGCCAGCAGTCCCCCCGGGCGGGGGCTATACAATGAGCAGTTCTTC; CDR3 protein: CASSPPGRGLYNEQFF
J gene: TRBJ2-7; D gene: TRBD1; V gene: TRBV19; clone size: -; CDR3 DNA: TGTGCCAGTAAGGGACAGGGGTCCTACGAGCAGTACTTC; CDR3 protein: CASKGQGSYEQYF
J gene: TRBJ2-7; D gene: TRBD1; V gene: TRBV4-1; clone size: -; CDR3 DNA: TGCGCCAGCAGCCGGGACAGGGGATTAGAGTACGAGCAGTACTTC; CDR3 protein: CASSRDRGLEYEQYF
J gene: TRBJ2-1; D gene: -; V gene: TRBV28; clone size: -; CDR3 DNA: TGTGCCAGCAGTTATCTACGCGATGAGCAGTTCTTC; CDR3 protein: CASSYLRDEQFF
J gene: TRBJ2-3; D gene: TRBD2; V gene: TRBV24-1; clone size: -; CDR3 DNA: TGTGCCACCAGTGATCACCAGCCCGGGGAGGGTACGCAGTATTTT; CDR3 protein: CATSDHQPGEGTQYF
J gene: TRBJ2-1; D gene: TRBD2; V gene: TRBV11-1; clone size: -; CDR3 DNA: TGTGCCAGCAGCTTTAGCGGGAACCGGGAGCAGTTCTTC; CDR3 protein: CASSFSGNREQFF
J gene: TRBJ2-7; D gene: -; V gene: TRBV28; clone size: few; CDR3 DNA: TGTGCCAGCAGTTCCAGTAGGAGGCAGTACTTC; CDR3 protein: CASSSSRRQYF
J gene: TRBJ2-1; D gene: TRBD2; V gene: TRBV7-2; clone size: -; CDR3 DNA: TGTGCCAGCAGCTCCCTGGGGGGACTAGCGGGAGAGGGACAGTTCTTC; CDR3 protein: CASSSLGGLAGEGQFF
J gene: TRBJ2-5; D gene: -; V gene: TRBV5-4; clone size: -; CDR3 DNA: TGTGCCAGCAGCTTGGGGGGAACAGGGAAAGAGACCCAGTACTTC; CDR3 protein: CASSLGGTGKETQYF
J gene: TRBJ2-3; D gene: TRBD2; V gene: TRBV2; clone size: -; CDR3 DNA: TGTGCCAGCAGGGGCATCGGTGGGACTAGCGGGAGACCTGATACGCAGTATTTT; CDR3 protein: CASRGIGGTSGRPDTQYF
J gene: TRBJ2-6; D gene: -; V gene: TRBV7-9; clone size: once; CDR3 DNA: TGTGCCAGCAGCTTCCTCAGGGCACCCCCCCTCTCTGGGGCCAACGTCCTGACTTTC; CDR3 protein: CASSFLRAPPLSGANVLTF
J gene: TRBJ2-7; D gene: TRBD1; V gene: TRBV6-5; clone size: -; CDR3 DNA: TGTGCCAGCAGTCCCAGGGGGTCGAAAGAGCAGTACTTC; CDR3 protein: CASSPRGSKEQYF
J gene: TRBJ2-5; D gene: TRBD1; V gene: TRBV6-5; clone size: -; CDR3 DNA: TGTGCCAGCAGTTACTCCGGACAGGGAGAGACCCAGTACTTC; CDR3 protein: CASSYSGQGETQYF
J gene: TRBJ1-2; D gene: TRBD1; V gene: TRBV28; clone size: -; CDR3 DNA: TGTGCCAGCAGTTCAGGGGCGACAGGGAGAAGGAGCTACACCTTC; CDR3 protein: CASSSGATGRRSYTF
J gene: TRBJ2-7; D gene: -; V gene: TRBV3-1/TRBV3-2; clone size: -; CDR3 DNA: TGTGCCAGCAGCCAAGAGGGCGATTCCTACGAGCAGTACTTC; CDR3 protein: CASSQEGDSYEQYF
J gene: TRBJ1-6; D gene: TRBD1; V gene: TRBV6-6; clone size: -; CDR3 DNA: TGTGCCAGCACACGGACAGGGTGGAATTCACCCCTCCACTTT; CDR3 protein: CASTRTGWNSPLHF
J gene: TRBJ2-5; D gene: -; V gene: TRBV2; clone size: -; CDR3 DNA: TGTGCCAGCATAATGAGGGGGGAGACCCAGTACTTC; CDR3 protein: CASIMRGETQYF
J gene: TRBJ1-2; D gene: TRBD1; V gene: TRBV4-1; clone size: -; CDR3 DNA: TGCGCCAGCAGCCAAGATTTCGGGACAGGGGTCTATGGCTACACCTTC; CDR3 protein: CASSQDFGTGVYGYTF
J gene: TRBJ1-1; D gene: -; V gene: TRBV20-1; clone size: -; CDR3 DNA: TGCAGTGCAAGCTGGCGGGACGCGCTTTTT; CDR3 protein: CSASWRDALF
J gene: TRBJ2-1; D gene: -; V gene: TRBV5-1; clone size: -; CDR3 DNA: TGCGCCAGCAGCTTGAGGGGCCCTAACAATGAGCAGTTCTTC; CDR3 protein: CASSLRGPNNEQFF
J gene: TRBJ2-5; D gene: TRBD1; V gene: TRBV27; clone size: once; CDR3 DNA: TGTGCCAGCTCTCTCGGGGGACAGGGAATAGAGACCCAGTACTTC; CDR3 protein: CASSLGGQGIETQYF
J gene: TRBJ2-1; D gene: TRBD2; V gene: TRBV7-9; clone size: -; CDR3 DNA: TGTGCCCCGGGAGTAGCGGGAGGGCCTAGTGAGCAGTTCTTC; CDR3 protein: CAPGVAGGPSEQFF
J gene: TRBJ1-1; D gene: -; V gene: TRBV6-5; clone size: -; CDR3 DNA: TGTGCCAGCCAGGGTCCTGAAGCTTTCTTT; CDR3 protein: CASQGPEAFF
J gene: TRBJ1-1; D gene: -; V gene: TRBV18; clone size: -; CDR3 DNA: TGTGCCAGCTCACTTTCGGAGGTCGAAGCTTTCTTT; CDR3 protein: CASSLSEVEAFF
J gene: TRBJ1-1; D gene: -; V gene: TRBV28; clone size: -; CDR3 DNA: TGTGCCAGCAGGACAAACCAGGGGCCTTTCTTT; CDR3 protein: CASRTNQGPFF
J gene: TRBJ2-7; D gene: TRBD1; V gene: TRBV18; clone size: -; CDR3 DNA: TGTGCCAGCTCACCCCAGACAGGGGTAAATACCTACGAGCAGTACTTC; CDR3 protein: CASSPQTGVNTYEQYF
J gene: TRBJ2-3; D gene: -; V gene: TRBV6-5; clone size: -; CDR3 DNA: TGTGCCAGCAGTTACGGCGGGGCTGGAGATACGCAGTATTTT; CDR3 protein: CASSYGGAGDTQYF
J gene: TRBJ2-2; D gene: TRBD1; V gene: TRBV19; clone size: -; CDR3 DNA: TGTGCCAGTAGTATAGTGGCGGGACAGGGCTACACCGGGGAGCTGTTTTTT; CDR3 protein: CASSIVAGQGYTGELFF
J gene: TRBJ1-3; D gene: -; V gene: TRBV5-1; clone size: -; CDR3 DNA: TGCGCCAGCAGCTTGCTGGGGGGGGAGGCCATATATTTT; CDR3 protein: CASSLLGGEAIYF
J gene: TRBJ2-2; D gene: -; V gene: TRBV5-6; clone size: -; CDR3 DNA: TGTGCCAGCAGTCGGTCCACCGGGGAGCTGTTTTTT; CDR3 protein: CASSRSTGELFF
J gene: TRBJ1-1; D gene: TRBD1; V gene: TRBV6-5; clone size: -; CDR3 DNA: TGTGCCAGCAGACAAGGACAGGGGGCGAGTGAAGCTTTCTTT; CDR3 protein: CASRQGQGASEAFF
J gene: TRBJ2-3; D gene: TRBD2; V gene: TRBV5-6; clone size: -; CDR3 DNA: TGTGCCAGCAGCTGGGCGGCTGCTAGCGGGAGTACGGATACGCAGTATTTT; CDR3 protein: CASSWAAASGSTDTQYF
J gene: TRBJ2-5; D gene: TRBD2; V gene: TRBV7-9; clone size: -; CDR3 DNA: TGTGCCAGCAGCTTAACGGGAGGAGAGACCCAGTACTTC; CDR3 protein: CASSLTGGETQYF
J gene: TRBJ2-2; D gene: -; V gene: TRBV2; clone size: once; CDR3 DNA: TGTGCCAGCAGTCTTACGGACACCCAGAACACCGGGGAGCTGTTTTTT; CDR3 protein: CASSLTDTQNTGELFF
J gene: TRBJ2-7; D gene: -; V gene: TRBV7-9; clone size: once; CDR3 DNA: TGTGCCAGCAGCGGGGGACATTACGAGCAGTACTTC; CDR3 protein: CASSGGHYEQYF
J gene: TRBJ2-5; D gene: -; V gene: TRBV5-1; clone size: -; CDR3 DNA: TGCGCCAGCAGCTCAGGGGCAGGGTACCAAGAGACCCAGTACTTC; CDR3 protein: CASSSGAGYQETQYF
J gene: TRBJ2-5; D gene: -; V gene: TRBV25-1; clone size: -; CDR3 DNA: TGTGCCAGCAGTGAAGGAGGGAAAGAGACCCAGTACTTC; CDR3 protein: CASSEGGKETQYF
J gene: TRBJ1-2; D gene: -; V gene: TRBV10-2; clone size: -; CDR3 DNA: TGCGCCAGCAGTGAGCTGCGCCCTACTTATGGCTACACCTTC; CDR3 protein: CASSELRPTYGYTF
J gene: TRBJ1-1; D gene: TRBD1; V gene: TRBV29-1; clone size: -; CDR3 DNA: TGCAGCGCCTGGGACAGGGGCGGCACTGAAGCTTTCTTT; CDR3 protein: CSAWDRGGTEAFF
J gene: TRBJ2-1; D gene: -; V gene: TRBV20-1; clone size: -; CDR3 DNA: TGCAGTGCTAGTCCTCGGACAGAGCAGTTCTTC; CDR3 protein: CSASPRTEQFF
J gene: TRBJ2-1; D gene: TRBD2; V gene: TRBV11-2; clone size: once; CDR3 DNA: TGTGCCAGCAGCTTAGTGGGACTAGTTACAGTCTACAATGAGCAGTTCTTC; CDR3 protein: CASSLVGLVTVYNEQFF
J gene: TRBJ2-5; D gene: -; V gene: TRBV29-1; clone size: -; CDR3 DNA: TGCAGCGTTGGAATTGCGAAAGAGACCCAGTACTTC; CDR3 protein: CSVGIAKETQYF
J gene: TRBJ2-3; D gene: TRBD2; V gene: TRBV5-4; clone size: -; CDR3 DNA: TGTGCCAGCACCCTTTGGACTAGCGGGAGTACAGATACGCAGTATTTT; CDR3 protein: CASTLWTSGSTDTQYF